This T cell receptor (beta chain) was profiled in a study of cytomegalovirus exposure and HLA in healthy donors. The V and J ends lost 0 bases and 3 bases respectively, with 24 bases between them. There are 20 residues in the CDR3. Germline CDR1 reads SNHLY; CDR2 reads FYNNEI. A multiplex PCR was run with 60 Vbeta primers and 13 Jbeta primers. The assay was immunoSEQ multiplex PCR, and TCRdb's table has in-frame clones only and misses some. The table has under 130,000 clones, 60% to 80% seen once. This sequence originates from a man between 45 and 60 years old in good health and CMV-seropositive. The chain joins TRBV2 to TRBJ1-3; a weak D match, TRBD1 (5 bases). Sequences were obtained from PBMCs. For the CDR3, the DNA is TGTGCCAGCAGTGAAGCGCTTGGGAAAAACAGGCCGATGGATGGAAACACCATATATTTT. Its translation is CASSEALGKNRPMDGNTIYF.